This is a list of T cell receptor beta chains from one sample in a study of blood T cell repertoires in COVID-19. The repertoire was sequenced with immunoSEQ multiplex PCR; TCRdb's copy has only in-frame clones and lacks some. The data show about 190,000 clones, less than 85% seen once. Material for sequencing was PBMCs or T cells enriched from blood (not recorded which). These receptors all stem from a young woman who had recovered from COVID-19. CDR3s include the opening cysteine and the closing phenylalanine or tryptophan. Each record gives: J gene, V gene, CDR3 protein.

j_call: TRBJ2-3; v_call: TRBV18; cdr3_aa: CASSPPYSTGVEGQYF
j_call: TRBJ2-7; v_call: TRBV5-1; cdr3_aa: CASSSTRQGWDEQYF
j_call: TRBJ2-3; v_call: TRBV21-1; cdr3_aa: CASSSDRRASGRYTQYF
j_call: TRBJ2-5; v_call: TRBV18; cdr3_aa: CASSPPASSVETQYF
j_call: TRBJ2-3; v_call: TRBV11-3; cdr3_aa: CASSLGDRGSTDTQYF
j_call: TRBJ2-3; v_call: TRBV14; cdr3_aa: CASSQLAGVGDTQYF
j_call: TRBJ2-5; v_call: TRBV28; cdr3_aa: CASQGRARETQYF
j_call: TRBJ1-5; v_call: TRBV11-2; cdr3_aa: CASSWDSAAQPQHF
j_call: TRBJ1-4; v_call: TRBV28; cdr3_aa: CASSPSGVNEKLFF
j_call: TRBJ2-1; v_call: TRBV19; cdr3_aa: CASSIISDNEQFF
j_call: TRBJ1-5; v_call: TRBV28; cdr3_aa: CASGRDSNQPQHF
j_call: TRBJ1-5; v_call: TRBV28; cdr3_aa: CASGPQQAGNQPQHF
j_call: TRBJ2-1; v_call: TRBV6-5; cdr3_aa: CASSKGDNEQFF
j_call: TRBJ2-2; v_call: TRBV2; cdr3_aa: CASQLESAGELFF
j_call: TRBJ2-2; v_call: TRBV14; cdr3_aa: CASSQLGMNTGELFF
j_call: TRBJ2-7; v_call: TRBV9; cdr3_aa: CASSSGQPYEQYF
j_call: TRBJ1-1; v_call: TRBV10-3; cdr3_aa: CASLNPGGNTEAFF